This TCR beta chain derives from a study of tumor-infiltrating lymphocytes in primary liver carcinoma listed by TCRdb under 2017. In terms of the full investigation: Hepatocellular carcinoma (four) or combined HCC and intrahepatic cholangiocarcinoma (one) was present in the five patients, who were three men and two women aged 30 to 69 years. Tumors of the five patients were stage T1-T3 N0M0 with maximum diameters of roughly 4 to 11 cm. Each sample produced about 3.5 to 7.5 million productive TCRbeta reads, and read depth showed no significant difference between tissue types. Across five regions of each liver tumor, along with adjacent normal tissue and blood, the study brought together TCRbeta repertoire sequencing, expression microarrays and whole-exome sequencing. A total of about 35 specimens from 5 patients went through TCRbeta repertoire sequencing, namely 25 tumor regions, 5 adjacent noncancerous liver tissues and 5 peripheral blood samples. The roughly 24 tumor region samples were profiled with Agilent mRNA microarrays so that TCRbeta repertoire diversity could be related to the local molecular phenotype. High reproducibility was observed for the technical replicate repertoires, with mean shared-clone rates around 0.89 and correlation coefficients above 0.95. The full study reports these points: Comparison of CD4+ and CD8+ T cell repertoires was precluded by the use of bulk unsorted samples. With just 4 to 6 patients in the study, the authors point out that the findings should be validated in a larger study. Consistent with antigen-driven expansion, pairs of tumor regions showed higher repertoire overlap (mean about 35%) than either tumor-adjacent pairs (about 17%) or tumor-blood pairs (around 14%). The top 250 clones accounted for a significantly greater share of the repertoire in tumors than in blood (p = 0.039). Only the TCR beta chain was sequenced, which likely underestimates true repertoire diversity because unpaired alpha chains were not captured. Only about 8-25% of top clones were found in all five regions of a tumor, suggesting spatial heterogeneity of tumor-infiltrating T cells.

Total RNA and DNA were co-extracted from around 20-30 mg of bulk tissue with the AllPrep DNA/RNA mini kit, without cell sorting. Between late 2015 and 2016, about 5 patients in China with histopathologically diagnosed primary liver carcinoma had surgical resection. At the time of sampling, the patients were treatment-naive and had chronic HBV infection. Five spatially separated regions were sampled from each tumor: the superior, inferior, left-lateral and right-lateral poles, plus the tumor centre. Histological examination found more than 75% viable tumor cells in every tumor sample. Each fresh piece of tumor and adjacent tissue was cut in two, with one half stored in RNAlater at -80 degrees C and the other half sent for histology. Starting from approximately 500 ng total RNA, TCRbeta-specific cDNA was produced by reverse transcription with a constant-region primer and ProtoScript II reverse transcriptase. Three nested multiplex PCR rounds, following a slightly modified ARM-PCR procedure, were used to build the TCRbeta libraries. Sample barcodes and Illumina adapters were added in a final 25-cycle PCR using Deep VentR polymerase. Before sequencing, amplicons between 200 and 500 bp were purified from gel using a QIAquick gel extraction kit. The TCRbeta amplicons were sequenced with 250-bp paired-end reads on an Illumina HiSeq 2500. The paper's processing steps were these. Quality trimming of reads was performed with Trimmomatic v0.33, and paired reads were merged with FLASH v1.2.11 so that full CDR3 sequences could be recovered. MiGEC v1.2.1b assigned V, D and J germline segments to the rearranged TCRbeta sequences. Clonotype statistics and Shannon-Wiener diversity indices were calculated with VDJtools v1.0.0. To cut down on sampling bias, every analysis after diversity analysis relied on just the 250 most abundant clonotypes from each sample. Starting from the raw public reads, TCRdb applied fastp trimming at Q25, assembled clones with MiXCR and retained in-frame beta chains. CDR3 protein sequences are deduplicated, and each keeps its most common genes and DNA. V and J calls and clone size were set by TCRdb, not the authors. Within this sample are more than 45,000 distinct CDR3 sequences, with around 73% of them counted one time only. About 24% of the sample comes from the top ten.

With respect to this clonotype: What antigen it recognizes has not been identified. No quality values exist for individual bases; no much larger clone is one base distant.

The sequencing sample was made of liver tumor tissue from sampling region 5. Reading the label with the study, this specimen's cell subset or site is: tumor region T5, tumor centre. This TCR came from a man aged 40-55 years with primary liver carcinoma and hepatitis B virus infection.

The nucleotides read TGCGCCAGCATTGGAGGAATAGCGGGAGATACGCAGTATTTT. This translates into CASIGGIAGDTQYF. The chain is assembled from TRBV5-1 and TRBJ2-3, with TRBD2 matching 7 junction bases. The germline V gene supplies CDR1 SGHRS and CDR2 YFSETQ. The CDR3, cysteine through phenylalanine, is 14 amino acids long. Solely the CDR3 DNA is kept, with 42 bases framed from the first base. V ends up 6 bases short and J 5 bases short, with an unmatched junction base count of 9.